What follows are 31 T cell receptor beta chains derived from one specimen sequenced in a study of blood T cells in healthy people across ages. Together with a sample-barcoded 5' primer, a J-beta primer mix was included in a second PCR lasting about 6 to 11 cycles. TCRdb called the 5' RACE reads again in MiXCR, with one record for every CDR3 protein. This sample has about 1.4 million distinct CDR3 sequences; 59% occur once, and the top ten carry 6.5% to 8%. Sequenced: blood. The origin of the receptors is a man aged 18 to 35 in good health.

V usage is TRBV7-2 and J usage is TRBJ2-3, with D unresolved. Trimming pared 4 bases from V and 3 bases from J, leaving 11 bases between. Per the germline V gene, CDR1 is SGHTA and CDR2 is FQGNSA. CDR3 size: 14 residues. The CDR3 sequence is CASSSSGLTDTQYF. Written as DNA, the CDR3 is TGTGCCAGCAGCTCCAGTGGGCTAACAGATACGCAGTATTTT.

The chain joins TRBV4-1 to TRBJ2-3; unclear D gene. CDR1 MGHRA and CDR2 YSYEKL come from the germline V gene. The CDR3 extends over 14 amino acids. V dropped 2 bases and J dropped 3 bases, with 9 bases sitting between them. In nucleotides, the CDR3 is TGCGCCAGCAGCCAAAGAATAGGGACAGATACGCAGTATTTT. As protein: CASSQRIGTDTQYF.

This clonotype has just a few counts. As DNA, the CDR3 is TGCAGCGTTGGAGCGCTAGCGGACTACGAGCAGTACTTC. Translation: CSVGALADYEQYF. The gene calls are TRBV29-1 and TRBJ2-7, with 7 bases matching TRBD2. V lost 4 bases, J lost 3 bases, and 6 bases stayed unmatched. There are 13 residues in the CDR3. Germline V CDR1 and CDR2: SQVTM, ANQGSEA.

The rearrangement links TRBV29-1 to TRBJ2-1; 11 bases are a match to TRBD2. V dropped 6 bases and J dropped 12; count of bases not matched to a gene: 13. The CDR3 is made up of 14 amino acids. The germline gives CDR1 SQVTM, CDR2 ANQGSEA. The CDR3 reads CSVASTSGIVGQFF. The CDR3 bases are TGCAGCGTGGCATCGACTAGCGGGATAGTGGGGCAGTTCTTC.

In the case of this clonotype: At one end the junction does not follow the germline gene, possibly because of a read error. This CDR3 is CASSQVGIQYF. The CDR3 region has the DNA TGTGCCAGCAGCCAAGTGGGGATTCAGTACTTC. The chain employs TRBV4-1 and TRBJ2-4; D is undetermined. Germline CDR1 reads MGHRA; CDR2 reads YSYEKL. The CDR3 sequence is 11 residues long.

CDR3 coding DNA: TGTGCCAGCTCCGAGACTTTCCCCTCCTACGAGCAGTACTTC. This gives the protein CASSETFPSYEQYF. The gene calls are TRBV7-8 and TRBJ2-7; no firm D call. Trimming removed 8 bases at V and 0 bases at J, with 14 bases between. The CDR3 totals 14 residues. Germline V CDR1 and CDR2: SGHVS, FQNEAQ.

This chain connects TRBV7-2 to TRBJ2-7; the D gene is possibly TRBD2 (6 bases). Germline CDR1 and CDR2: SGHTA and FQGNSA. Trimming removed 3 bases at V and 3 bases at J, with 15 bases between. The CDR3 has 15 residues. CDR3: CASSFPGGQVYEQYF. CDR3 DNA: TGTGCCAGCAGCTTCCCCGGGGGTCAGGTCTACGAGCAGTACTTC.

The chain combines TRBV6-1 with TRBJ2-1, with TRBD2 identical over 8 bases. Trimming at V came to 4 bases and at J to 0 bases, leaving 5 bases not matched to a gene. Germline V gene sequence: CDR1 MNHNS, CDR2 SASEGT. The CDR3 extends over 16 amino acids. The CDR3 spells CASSGIAGSSYNEQFF. The CDR3 DNA follows: TGTGCCAGCAGTGGTATAGCGGGAAGCTCCTACAATGAGCAGTTCTTC.

This sequence joins TRBV4-1 and TRBJ1-1; TRBD1 is a possible D gene (5 bases). Deletions cut 0 bases from V and 5 bases from J, with 25 bases between. Germline V gives CDR1 MGHRA, CDR2 YSYEKL. CDR3 length: 19 residues. CDR3 nucleotides: TGCGCCAGCAGCCAAGATCAGTTTAGGGACTCACTAGGTAGTACTGAAGCTTTCTTT. Protein: CASSQDQFRDSLGSTEAFF.

The rearrangement uses TRBV20-1 and TRBJ2-1, with unresolved D. V was shortened by 2 bases and J by 9 bases, with 5 bases between the two germline ends. The germline V gene encodes CDR1 DFQATT and CDR2 SNEGSKA (reference sequence). CDR3 size: 10 residues. The CDR3 is CSARRAEQFF. For the CDR3, the DNA is TGCAGTGCTAGAAGGGCTGAGCAGTTCTTC.

DNA of the CDR3: TGCGCCAGCAGCCAAGTTTTAACCTACGAGCAGTACTTC. This codes for CASSQVLTYEQYF. This sequence joins TRBV4-1 and TRBJ2-7; D gene ambiguous. Germline lookup yields CDR1 MGHRA and CDR2 YSYEKL. Trimming stripped 1 base from V and 2 bases from J, with 6 bases between. There are 13 residues in the CDR3.

The V and J genes are TRBV10-1 and TRBJ2-3, with 8 bases aligning to TRBD1. Germline-derived CDR1 and CDR2 are WNHNN and SYGVQD (reference sequence). The CDR3 totals 14 residues. The junction had 8 bases not matched to a gene; V was cut back by 8 bases and J by 4 bases. Written as DNA, the CDR3 is TGCGCCAGCGCGGACAGGGTGAATTCAGATACGCAGTATTTT. Its protein product is CASADRVNSDTQYF.

The rearrangement uses TRBV5-1 and TRBJ2-6, with 9 bases aligning to TRBD1. This CDR3 comprises 17 residues. Germline V lookup: CDR1 SGHRS, CDR2 YFSETQ. The V segment lost 5 bases and the J segment 0 bases; nucleotides outside the gene matches: 6. CDR3 sequence (DNA): TGCGCCAGCAGAACCGGGACAGGGATCTCTGGGGCCAACGTCCTGACTTTC. Translated, it gives CASRTGTGISGANVLTF.

The chain is built from TRBV29-1 and TRBJ1-6; 7 bases map to TRBD1. This CDR3 has 19 residues. Germline lookup yields CDR1 SQVTM and CDR2 ANQGSEA. V lost 0 bases to trimming and J lost 2 bases; unmatched junction nucleotides: 13. The CDR3 loop reads CSVEDQGVLISTYNSPLHF. CDR3 bases: TGCAGCGTTGAAGATCAGGGGGTCCTTATAAGTACCTATAATTCACCCCTCCACTTT.

The gene calls are TRBV20-1 and TRBJ2-3; D unclear. There are 13 residues in the CDR3. Trimming cost V 3 bases and J 2 bases, with 9 bases left between them. CDR1 and CDR2 (germline): DFQATT, SNEGSKA (reference sequence). The CDR3 reads CSASETLTDTQYF. The CDR3 DNA reads as TGCAGTGCTAGCGAGACGCTCACAGATACGCAGTATTTT.

The chain employs TRBV28 and TRBJ2-4; D ambiguous. V was pared by 5 bases and J by 0 bases, with 14 bases between. The germline gives CDR1 MDHEN, CDR2 SYDVKM. The CDR3 length is 16 residues. CDR3 loop: CASSPDLAVAKNIQYF. The CDR3 region has the DNA TGTGCCAGCAGTCCGGACCTTGCCGTAGCCAAAAACATTCAGTACTTC.

The CDR3 DNA follows: TGCGCCAGCAGCCAAGAATGGATAGCGGGAGGGCCGAATGAGCAGTTCTTC. It translates to CASSQEWIAGGPNEQFF. V and J are TRBV4-1 and TRBJ2-7; 11 nucleotides line up with TRBD2. The J call is uncertain, as TRBJ2-1 better fits the DNA end. The CDR3 runs to 17 residues. The germline CDR1 and CDR2 sequences are MGHRA and YSYEKL.

This clonotype was seen a few times. V and J are TRBV5-1 and TRBJ2-5; D gene ambiguous. V gave up 10 bases and J gave up 9 bases, with 22 bases separating them. This CDR3 contains 13 residues. Germline V gives CDR1 SGHRS, CDR2 YFSETQ. The chain's CDR3 is CARIKLADGAQYF. Written as DNA, the CDR3 is TGCGCCCGAATCAAACTGGCGGATGGGGCCCAGTACTTC.

This clonotype was seen just once. The chain combines TRBV11-2 with TRBJ1-2; 9 positions match TRBD1. CDR1 is SGHAT, CDR2 FQNNGV, per germline. With V trimmed by 3 bases and J by 5 bases, 7 bases remained unmatched. This CDR3 region has 15 residues. The CDR3 reads CASSFTGGTDYGYTF. The CDR3 DNA is TGTGCCAGCAGCTTTACAGGGGGCACGGATTATGGCTACACCTTC.

The rearrangement links TRBV15 to TRBJ2-6; tentative D call: TRBD1 (5 bases). V was trimmed by 3 bases and J by 0 bases, leaving 15 bases between them. CDR1 and CDR2 from the germline V gene are LNHNV and YYDKDF (reference sequence). The CDR3 runs 18 residues. The CDR3 DNA is TGTGCCACCAGCAGGGATTTGCTTGGGGCCTCTGGGGCCAACGTCCTGACTTTC. Translation gives CATSRDLLGASGANVLTF.

This clonotype was seen only a few times. The V and J genes are TRBV4-1 and TRBJ2-3; 12 bases fit TRBD2. With V trimmed by 3 bases and J by 0 bases, 4 bases remained unmatched. This CDR3 has 17 residues. CDR1 and CDR2 (germline): MGHRA, YSYEKL. The CDR3 DNA follows: TGCGCCAGCAGCCAGAGTACTAGCGGGGGGAGCACAGATACGCAGTATTTT. This gives the protein CASSQSTSGGSTDTQYF.

The chain combines TRBV4-3 with TRBJ1-3, with D unclear. The CDR3 length is 14 residues. Germline CDR1 is LGHNA and CDR2 is YSLEER. V lost 1 base and J lost 7, with 11 bases in between. The CDR3 is CASSQVTPGNTIYF. In DNA form, the CDR3 reads TGCGCCAGCAGCCAAGTTACCCCGGGGAACACCATATATTTT.

J is TRBJ2-4 and V is TRBV5-6; no clear D. The CDR3 runs 16 residues. The V gene's germline CDR1 is SGHDT and CDR2 YYEEEE. Trimming removed 5 bases at V and 0 bases at J, with 15 bases between. The CDR3 spells CASSPVPLLAKNIQYF. The CDR3 DNA follows: TGTGCCAGCAGTCCCGTTCCCCTCCTAGCCAAAAACATTCAGTACTTC. The full variable domain, rest sourced from reference TRBV5-6 and TRBJ2-4, is DAGVTQSPTHLIKTRGQQVTLRCSPKSGHDTVSWYQQALGQGPQFIFQYYEEEERQRGNFPDRFSGHQFPNYSSELNVNALLLGDSALYLCASSPVPLLAKNIQYFGAGTRLSVL.

The chain couples TRBV20-1 to TRBJ2-5; perhaps D is TRBD1 or TRBD2 (5 bases each). The CDR3 covers 13 residues. V was cut by 1 base and J by 5 bases, with 11 bases left in between. The germline V gene has CDR1 DFQATT and CDR2 SNEGSKA (reference sequence). CDR3 sequence reads: CSARAPGLETQYF. CDR3 nucleotides: TGCAGTGCTAGAGCCCCGGGGCTCGAGACCCAGTACTTC.

J is TRBJ2-5 and V is TRBV10-3; 9 nucleotides line up with TRBD2. The CDR3 contains 15 residues. Per the germline V gene, CDR1 is ENHRY and CDR2 is SYGVKD. The V and J ends lost 6 bases and 5 bases, in that order; junction bases with no gene match: 10. CDR3 DNA sequence: TGTGCCATCAGGCCGTCGACTAGCGGTAGGGAGACCCAGTACTTC. Its translation is CAIRPSTSGRETQYF.

The chain has TRBV27 and TRBJ2-1; 10 bases match TRBD1. V was pared by 5 bases and J by 8 bases, with 9 bases of the junction left unmatched. Germline CDR1 MNHEY, CDR2 SMNVEV (reference sequence). The CDR3 totals 15 residues. In nucleotides, the CDR3 is TGTGCCAGCAGTCTGGGACAGGGGATCCCCTATGAGCAGTTCTTC. It codes for CASSLGQGIPYEQFF.

CDR3: CASRHAGGGPPQSPLHF. CDR3 sequence (DNA): TGTGCCAGCAGGCACGCAGGGGGGGGACCGCCCCAATCACCCCTCCACTTT. The genes are TRBV7-2 and TRBJ1-6; 7 bases map to TRBD1. The V gene end was trimmed by 6 bases and the J gene end by 10 bases; junction bases not matched to a gene: 18. There are 17 residues in the CDR3. The germline gives CDR1 SGHTA, CDR2 FQGNSA.

This clonotype was counted a few times. The V gene is TRBV4-1, the J gene TRBJ2-5, with D perhaps given as TRBD1 or TRBD2 (5 bases each). Germline CDR1 is MGHRA and CDR2 is YSYEKL. CDR3 length: 16 residues. Trimming stripped 0 bases from V and 6 bases from J, with 17 bases between. The CDR3, as DNA: TGCGCCAGCAGCCAAGATTCGAGGGGTAGGGTGAAGACCCAGTACTTC. It is translated as CASSQDSRGRVKTQYF.

V and J are TRBV7-6 and TRBJ2-1; a weak D match, TRBD2 (6 bases). V lost 5 bases to trimming and J lost 9 bases, with 11 bases between them. This CDR3 comprises 12 residues. Per the germline V gene, CDR1 is SGHVS and CDR2 is FNYEAQ. The CDR3 reads CASSELASEQFF. The CDR3 DNA is TGTGCCAGCAGCGAACTAGCCTCTGAGCAGTTCTTC.

This clonotype was seen just once. A read error may account for a junction end that differs from germline. V is TRBV27 and J is TRBJ2-1, with D perhaps matching TRBD1 (6 bases). From germline, CDR1 is MNHEY and CDR2 SMNVEV (reference sequence). The CDR3 has 14 residues. The CDR3 region is CASSFGQSSNEQFF. CDR3 DNA sequence: TGTGCCAGCAGTTTTGGACAGTCCTCCAATGAGCAGTTCTTC.

The chain employs TRBV4-1 and TRBJ1-6; 7 bases are a match to TRBD1. The length of the CDR3 is 18 residues. J gave up 1 base and V 0 bases, and 6 bases lay outside the gene matches. CDR1 and CDR2 from the germline V gene are MGHRA and YSYEKL. The CDR3, as DNA: TGCGCCAGCAGCCAAGAACAGGGGCTGCGGTCCTATAATTCACCCCTCCACTTT. It translates to CASSQEQGLRSYNSPLHF.